This TCR beta chain was captured by sequencing in a study of T cells in Graves' hyperthyroidism and ophthalmopathy. This clonotype was picked up many times. The V end lost 3 bases, the J end lost 7 bases, and 9 bases lay between the germline ends. The CDR3 is 12 amino acids. Germline V gene lookup returns CDR1 SEHNR and CDR2 FQNEAQ (reference sequence). Using RNA transcripts as the source, TCR beta CDR3 regions were amplified. In the first-round RT-PCR of the TCR CDR3, the HTBI primer set was used. TCRdb reprocessed the multiplex PCR reads via MiXCR and lists one record per CDR3 protein. The repertoire includes about 400,000 distinct CDR3 sequences, roughly 15% of them detected once, and about 13% sits in the top ten.

The chain is built from TRBV7-9 and TRBJ1-2, with D hard to call. The source of this sequence is a young man with Graves' ophthalmopathy. Material for sequencing was blood. CDR3: CASSLDQAGYTF. DNA for the CDR3: TGTGCCAGCAGCTTGGATCAAGCTGGCTACACCTTC.